Each of the 29 T cell receptor beta chains below was sequenced from the same sample in a study of shared clonotypes between healthy human individuals. Using immunoSEQ multiplex PCR, the repertoire was profiled, and TCRdb retains in-frame clones only, with some absent. The sample shows about 1 million clones, 65% to 80% of them seen only once. The sequenced sample consisted of memory CD4+ T cells sorted from blood. Subset given: CD45RA-negative fraction. The origin of the receptors is a man between 18 and 29 years old in good health.

Comment on this clone: This sample also contains other DNA sequences that code for the same CDR3. The J gene is TRBJ2-7, the V gene TRBV19; D tentatively reads TRBD1 or TRBD2 (7 bases each). The germline CDR1 and CDR2 sequences are LNHDA and SQIVND (reference sequence). CDR3 length: 14 amino acids. Trimming shortened V by 2 bases and J by 4 bases, and 12 bases separated the two germline ends. The chain's CDR3 is CASSIQGGPYEQYF. The CDR3 region has the DNA TGTGCCAGTAGTATACAGGGGGGGCCGTACGAGCAGTACTTC. Drawing the rest from reference TRBV19 and TRBJ2-7, the complete variable domain is DGGITQSPKYLFRKEGQNVTLSCEQNLNHDAMYWYRQDPGQGLRLIYYSQIVNDFQKGDIAEGYSVSREKKESFPLTVTSAQKNPTAFYLCASSIQGGPYEQYFGPGTRLTVT.

The chain is built from TRBV23-1 and TRBJ2-1; possible D gene TRBD1, 5 bases. TRBV23-1 is an ORF, with its function uncertain. The CDR3 runs to 13 residues. The V end lost 4 bases, the J end lost 3 bases, and 7 bases lay between the germline ends. CDR3 nucleotides: TGCGCCAGCAGTCCTCAGGGCTACAATGAGCAGTTCTTC. This translates into CASSPQGYNEQFF.

The chain recombines TRBV5-4 with TRBJ1-2; D call uncertain. CDR3 length: 16 amino acids. V gave up 5 bases and J gave up 0 bases, with 17 bases separating them. Germline-derived CDR1 and CDR2 are SGHNT and YYREEE (reference sequence). The CDR3 nucleotides read TGTGCCAGCAGGCGCCAAGGGCGAGGTGCTAACTATGGCTACACCTTC. Protein sequence: CASRRQGRGANYGYTF. Together with reference TRBV5-4 and TRBJ1-2, the CDR3 gives the full variable domain: ETGVTQSPTHLIKTRGQQVTLRCSSQSGHNTVSWYQQALGQGPQFIFQYYREEENGRGNFPPRFSGLQFPNYSSELNVNALELDDSALYLCASRRQGRGANYGYTFGSGTRLTVV.

About this clone: No conserved phenylalanine or tryptophan is present at the end of the CDR3, so a read error is the likely explanation. Because the CDR3's place on the DNA is in doubt, the DNA is left out and the CDR3 is given as listed by TCRdb. The chain combines TRBV6-1 with TRBJ2-3. The CDR3 comprises 11 residues, both ends counted. Looked up from germline, CDR1 is MNHNS and CDR2 is SASEGT. The CDR3 sequence is CASSYGLCPHL.

V usage is TRBV10-3 and J usage is TRBJ2-7, with a weak D call TRBD1 (7 bases). Germline assignment: CDR1 ENHRY and CDR2 SYGVKD. V was trimmed by 7 bases and J by 0 bases, leaving 16 bases between them. This CDR3 contains 15 residues. This CDR3 is CAITTDREASYEQYF. CDR3 DNA: TGTGCCATCACCACCGACAGGGAGGCCTCCTACGAGCAGTACTTC.

The chain uses TRBV5-4 and TRBJ2-3, with D maybe TRBD1 (6 bases). Germline CDR1 reads SGHNT; CDR2 reads YYREEE (reference sequence). The V end was cut by 4 bases, the J end by 0 bases, with 18 bases between. The CDR3 runs 17 residues. The CDR3 region is CASSRGHPIPSTDTQYF. The CDR3 DNA reads as TGTGCCAGCAGCCGGGGACACCCGATTCCTAGCACAGATACGCAGTATTTT.

The chain employs TRBV7-9 and TRBJ2-5; no firm D call. The CDR3 spans 15 residues. V lost 0 bases to trimming and J lost 2 bases, with 10 bases between them. The germline gives CDR1 SEHNR, CDR2 FQNEAQ (reference sequence). The CDR3 protein is CASSLALIGQETQYF. Written as DNA, the CDR3 is TGTGCCAGCAGCTTAGCGTTGATAGGTCAAGAGACCCAGTACTTC.

This clone has just one count. CDR3 nucleotides: TGTGCCAGCAGCTATATGACTGGGGAACTGTTTTTT. Its translation is CASSYMTGELFF. The chain combines TRBV5-6 with TRBJ1-4; D gene ambiguous. Germline-derived CDR1 and CDR2 are SGHDT and YYEEEE. Trimming removed 3 bases at V and 12 bases at J, with 12 bases between. This CDR3 is 12 amino acids long. Together with reference TRBV5-6 and TRBJ1-4, the CDR3 gives the full variable domain: DAGVTQSPTHLIKTRGQQVTLRCSPKSGHDTVSWYQQALGQGPQFIFQYYEEEERQRGNFPDRFSGHQFPNYSSELNVNALLLGDSALYLCASSYMTGELFFGSGTQLSVL.

Comment on this clone: It may be a read error: a sequence one base away is much more abundant. Other DNA sequences of this sample code for an identical CDR3. The genes are TRBV27 and TRBJ2-3, with 13 bases identical to TRBD2. Per the germline V gene, CDR1 is MNHEY and CDR2 is SMNVEV (reference sequence). V gave up 6 bases and J gave up 3 bases; unmatched junction bases: 12. The CDR3 spans 18 residues. The CDR3 region has the DNA TGTGCCAGCAGGTCCGGGACTAGCGGGATCGGCGTGACAGATACGCAGTATTTT. Translation gives CASRSGTSGIGVTDTQYF.

The count of this clone is one. V gene TRBV6-1 combines with J gene TRBJ1-1; maybe TRBD1 (6 bases). CDR3 length: 15 amino acids. Germline loops: CDR1 MNHNS, CDR2 SASEGT. V was cut by 7 bases and J by 7 bases, with 22 bases left in between. The CDR3 region is CASISIRRGEGEAFF. CDR3 coding DNA: TGTGCCAGCATATCAATACGCAGGGGTGAAGGTGAAGCTTTCTTT.

As DNA, the CDR3 is TGTGCCAGCAGCTCGCGACTAGCGGGAGGGCCGTACAATGAGCAGTTCTTC. Translating it yields CASSSRLAGGPYNEQFF. The chain combines TRBV11-2 with TRBJ2-1; 14 nucleotides line up with TRBD2. The CDR3 has 17 amino acids. CDR1 is SGHAT, CDR2 FQNNGV, per germline. With 4 bases clipped from V and 4 bases from J, the junction kept 6 bases outside the gene matches.

This clone was detected only a few times. V gene TRBV5-1 combines with J gene TRBJ1-4, with 10 bases matching TRBD1. V was clipped by 4 bases and J by 7 bases; unmatched bases: 10. Germline CDR1 reads SGHRS; CDR2 reads YFSETQ. The CDR3 extends over 16 amino acids. CDR3 in amino acids: CASSTGTGAWGEKLFF. DNA for the CDR3: TGCGCCAGCAGCACTGGGACAGGGGCTTGGGGTGAAAAACTGTTTTTT.

The chain has TRBV2 and TRBJ2-2; D uncertain. V was shortened by 5 bases and J by 7 bases, with 20 bases between the two germline ends. CDR1 is SNHLY, CDR2 FYNNEI, per germline. This CDR3 spans 16 amino acids. CDR3 loop: CASSPLTPTINGELFF. CDR3 in DNA: TGTGCCAGCAGTCCACTTACTCCCACCATCAACGGGGAGCTGTTTTTT.

This chain connects TRBV4-1 to TRBJ2-3; D is ambiguous. With 3 bases removed from V and 0 bases from J, the gap between germline ends came to 10 bases. CDR1 is MGHRA and CDR2 is YSYEKL in the germline V gene. There are 15 residues in the CDR3. DNA of the CDR3: TGCGCCAGCAGCCAGGAAAGCTATAGCACAGATACGCAGTATTTT. Amino acids: CASSQESYSTDTQYF.

J is TRBJ2-1 and V is TRBV14; D not resolved. CDR3 length equals 15 residues. V gave up 1 base and J gave up 0 bases, with 7 bases separating them. The germline CDR1 and CDR2 sequences are SGHDN and FVKESK. The CDR3 spells CASSQGGISYNEQFF. The CDR3 DNA is TGTGCCAGCAGCCAAGGCGGTATCTCCTACAATGAGCAGTTCTTC.

This chain's CDR3 is CASTRFGTGTYNEQFF. In nucleotides, the CDR3 is TGTGCCAGTACCAGATTTGGGACAGGGACTTACAATGAGCAGTTCTTC. V and J are TRBV19 and TRBJ2-1; 9 bases match TRBD1. The germline V gene has CDR1 LNHDA and CDR2 SQIVND (reference sequence). The trim removed 7 bases at V and 4 bases at J, leaving 11 bases unmatched. The CDR3 totals 16 residues. The full variable domain, its missing parts supplied by reference TRBV19 and TRBJ2-1, is DGGITQSPKYLFRKEGQNVTLSCEQNLNHDAMYWYRQDPGQGLRLIYYSQIVNDFQKGDIAEGYSVSREKKESFPLTVTSAQKNPTAFYLCASTRFGTGTYNEQFFGPGTRLTVL.

V gene TRBV19 combines with J gene TRBJ1-1; 8 bases agree with TRBD1. Unmatched junction bases numbered 8, after V lost 5 bases and J lost 6 bases. The length of the CDR3 is 14 residues. Germline-derived CDR1 and CDR2 are LNHDA and SQIVND (reference sequence). CDR3 sequence (DNA): TGTGCCAGTAGTTACAGGGGGAGTACCCCTGAAGCTTTCTTT. This codes for CASSYRGSTPEAFF.

The rearrangement uses TRBV19 and TRBJ1-5; 8 bases match TRBD1. The length of the CDR3 is 16 residues. V lost 5 bases to trimming and J lost 0 bases; unmatched junction nucleotides: 6. Germline lookup yields CDR1 LNHDA and CDR2 SQIVND (reference sequence). DNA for the CDR3: TGTGCCAGTAGTCCCTGGACAGGGAATAGCAATCAGCCCCAGCATTTT. Its translation is CASSPWTGNSNQPQHF.

This clone was found once. This chain links TRBV5-1 with TRBJ2-7; TRBD1 matches at 9 bases. Germline CDR1 and CDR2: SGHRS and YFSETQ. This CDR3 comprises 14 residues. The V gene end was trimmed by 4 bases and the J gene end by 9 bases; junction bases not matched to a gene: 11. The CDR3 DNA is TGCGCCAGCAGCCCCGGGACAGGGCCTCGGGGGCAGTACTTC. It specifies CASSPGTGPRGQYF.

The chain links TRBV7-6 to TRBJ2-3, with TRBD2 matching over 8 bases. The CDR3 is 14 amino acids. With V trimmed by 5 bases and J by 2 bases, 3 bases remained unmatched. Germline V gene data show CDR1 as SGHVS and CDR2 as FNYEAQ. CDR3: CASSRTSYTDTQYF. The CDR3 DNA is TGTGCCAGCAGCAGGACTAGCTACACAGATACGCAGTATTTT.

The J gene is TRBJ2-7, the V gene TRBV7-2, with 7 bases identical to TRBD2. V dropped 5 bases and J dropped 3; count of bases not matched to a gene: 10. CDR1 is SGHTA and CDR2 is FQGNSA in the germline V gene. The CDR3 covers 15 residues. The CDR3: CASSPTRGGVYEQYF. The CDR3 bases are TGTGCCAGCAGCCCAACGAGGGGAGGGGTCTACGAGCAGTACTTC.

The chain is built from TRBV5-1 and TRBJ2-1; perhaps TRBD2 as D (5 bases). The CDR3 sequence is 15 residues long. Per the germline V gene, CDR1 is SGHRS and CDR2 is YFSETQ. V shed 4 bases and J shed 2 bases, with 13 bases lying between them. The CDR3 DNA sequence: TGCGCCAGCAGCCCCGAACTAGAACCCTACAATGAGCAGTTCTTC. It codes for CASSPELEPYNEQFF.

This chain connects TRBV7-2 to TRBJ2-7; TRBD1 agrees at 8 bases. The CDR3 spans 17 residues. Germline V gene data show CDR1 as SGHTA and CDR2 as FQGNSA. J gave up 4 bases and V 1 base, and 12 bases lay outside the gene matches. The CDR3 DNA reads as TGTGCCAGCAGCTTAGTTATGGGTGACAGGGGACCTTACGAGCAGTACTTC. Translation gives CASSLVMGDRGPYEQYF.

The chain employs TRBV18 and TRBJ2-7; D is uncertain. V was clipped by 3 bases and J by 6 bases, with 12 bases between them. Germline-derived CDR1 and CDR2 are KGHSH and LQKENI. The CDR3 length is 13 residues. The CDR3 sequence: CASSPVNKAEQYF. CDR3 coding DNA: TGTGCCAGCTCACCGGTGAACAAGGCCGAGCAGTACTTC.

The rearrangement links TRBV30 to TRBJ1-5, with D possibly being TRBD1 (5 bases). Trimming pared 3 bases from V and 6 bases from J, leaving 15 bases between. CDR1 and CDR2 (germline): GTSNPN, SVGIG (reference sequence). This CDR3 is 14 amino acids long. CDR3 DNA: TGTGCCTGGAGCTCGGGGGGGGTTCGTCAGCCCCAGCATTTT. Translating gives CAWSSGGVRQPQHF.

This chain joins TRBV11-2 and TRBJ2-7, with unresolved D. Trimming removed 7 bases from V and 0 bases from J, with 13 bases in between. This CDR3 contains 14 residues. Germline lookup yields CDR1 SGHAT and CDR2 FQNNGV. DNA of the CDR3: TGTGCCAGCACTCAAGGGCCCGGCTCCTACGAGCAGTACTTC. This sequence encodes CASTQGPGSYEQYF.

This clone was seen a few times. The gene calls are TRBV30 and TRBJ1-1; D call uncertain. The CDR3 is made up of 13 amino acids. The germline V gene encodes CDR1 GTSNPN and CDR2 SVGIG (reference sequence). The V end lost 1 base, the J end lost 5 bases, and 11 bases lay between the germline ends. The DNA of the CDR3 is TGTGCCTGGAGTGGGTACTCGGGGACTGAAGCTTTCTTT. Amino acids: CAWSGYSGTEAFF.

This clone was seen only once. Here the CDR3 reads CASSDLLATDTQYF. The CDR3 bases are TGTGCCAGCAGTGATCTTTTAGCCACAGATACGCAGTATTTT. J is TRBJ2-3 and V is TRBV2; D remains unclear. The CDR3 is made up of 14 amino acids. CDR1 and CDR2 (germline): SNHLY, FYNNEI. Trimming left V 3 bases short and J 2 bases short, with 9 bases between.

The rearrangement links TRBV27 to TRBJ1-2; 12 bases align to TRBD1. Germline V gives CDR1 MNHEY, CDR2 SMNVEV (reference sequence). The CDR3 has 15 amino acids. V dropped 8 bases and J dropped 8; count of bases not matched to a gene: 12. This CDR3 is CASWTPGQGAKGYTF. DNA for the CDR3: TGTGCCAGCTGGACCCCGGGACAGGGGGCGAAGGGCTACACCTTC.